This T cell receptor beta chain emerged from a study of cytomegalovirus exposure and HLA in healthy donors. General study findings and limits: Reported performance of the classifier showed diagnosis of cytomegalovirus status with high specificity and sensitivity. CMV serostatus was the only immune exposure information that was available.

Germline V gives CDR1 SQVTM, CDR2 ANQGSEA. This CDR3 region has 14 residues. The V and J ends lost 3 bases and 5 bases respectively, with 13 bases between them. It was with 60 Vbeta and 13 Jbeta primers that the PCR ran. Repertoires were generated with immunoSEQ multiplex PCR, while TCRdb's copy carries only in-frame clones and drops some. Among more than 95,000 clones listed, about three quarters were seen once. Note on this clone: Its cognate antigen is unknown.

The sample was PBMCs. The J gene is TRBJ2-2, the V gene TRBV29-1; weak D call: TRBD2 (6 bases). This TCR derives from a woman aged 18-30 years in good health and CMV-seropositive. CDR3 nucleotides: TGCAGCGTTGAGGGACTGGCGGGGACCGGGGAGCTGTTTTTT. Its protein product is CSVEGLAGTGELFF.